These T cell receptor beta chains were read from a single sample in a study of blood T cell repertoires in COVID-19. Profiling relied on immunoSEQ multiplex PCR, and the TCRdb table lists in-frame clones only, not all of them. The sample has around 20,000 clones; 87% are singletons. The sample taken for sequencing was peripheral blood. Every receptor here comes from a human donor in a cohort sampled during active COVID-19. The donor label of this sample is uncertain. Each CDR3 is given with its conserved first and last residue. The D gene is left open where the match is weak. Rows give clone size only sometimes, using once, few, many, or a class for an expanded clone.

D gene	V gene	J gene	clone size	CDR3 DNA	CDR3 protein
NA	TRBV11-2	TRBJ2-7	few	TGTGCCAGCAGCTCCCCCACAGCGGTCGACGCCTACGAGCAGTACTTC	CASSSPTAVDAYEQYF
NA	TRBV2	TRBJ1-4	NA	TGTGCCAGCAGTGAAGCGTCGTGGGGAGACGGTGAAAAACTGTTTTTT	CASSEASWGDGEKLFF
TRBD2	TRBV13	TRBJ2-7	NA	TGTGCCAGCAGCTTAGGGCGGGAGGGCACTTACGAGCAGTACTTC	CASSLGREGTYEQYF
TRBD1	TRBV6-5	TRBJ1-2	once	TGTGCCAGCAATCGACAGGGGGCGCTTGGCTACACCTTC	CASNRQGALGYTF
TRBD2	TRBV5-4	TRBJ2-5	NA	TGTGCCAGCAGCTTGTTCGGGGGGGATGCGGAGACCCAGTACTTC	CASSLFGGDAETQYF
TRBD1	TRBV19	TRBJ1-6	NA	TGTGCCAGTAGTACTCGGGACAGGGGTAGATCACCCCTCCACTTT	CASSTRDRGRSPLHF
TRBD2	TRBV20-1	TRBJ2-1	NA	TGCAGTGCTAGTCGCTGGGGGTCAGCGGGAGATTTGCAATCCTCCTACAATGAGCAGTTCTTC	CSASRWGSAGDLQSSYNEQFF
TRBD2	TRBV7-3	TRBJ2-1	NA	TGTGCCAGCAGCCCCGGTGGTAGCGGGACCTACAATGAGCAGTTCTTC	CASSPGGSGTYNEQFF
NA	TRBV30	TRBJ1-2	NA	TGTGCCTGGAGTACCCAACCTAGGGCAGGGCAAAACTATGGCTACACCTTC	CAWSTQPRAGQNYGYTF
TRBD1	TRBV6-5	TRBJ2-1	NA	TGTGCCAGCAGTCGACAGGGGCCCTACAATGAGCAGTTCTTC	CASSRQGPYNEQFF
TRBD2	TRBV30	TRBJ2-7	few	TGTGCCTGGAGTAGGCGGGGGATCTACGAGCAGTACTTC	CAWSRRGIYEQYF
NA	TRBV7-2	TRBJ2-2	NA	TGTGCCAGCAGCAAGCAGGGGTTTGGCACCGGGGAGCTGTTTTTT	CASSKQGFGTGELFF
NA	TRBV19	TRBJ2-3	NA	TGTGCCAGCCGAGACGGGTCGGGACTCACAGATACGCAGTATTTT	CASRDGSGLTDTQYF
TRBD2	TRBV7-8	TRBJ2-1	once	TGTGCCAGCAGCTCCGTAGCGGGAGGGCCTGGTGAGCAGTTCTTC	CASSSVAGGPGEQFF
NA	TRBV7-8	TRBJ2-7	NA	TGTGCCAGCAGCTTGCGGGACAGTAAGGGCGAGCAGTACTTC	CASSLRDSKGEQYF
TRBD1	TRBV2	TRBJ1-6	NA	TGTGCCAGCAGTGCTTTAGCGACAGGGGCTTATAATTCACCCCTCCACTTT	CASSALATGAYNSPLHF
TRBD1	TRBV6-6	TRBJ2-7	NA	TGTGCCAGCAGATCTACAGGGGGAACCTACGAGCAGTACTTC	CASRSTGGTYEQYF
NA	TRBV18	TRBJ1-3	NA	TGTGCCAGCTCACCTAGGACAGAATCGGGAAACACCATATATTTT	CASSPRTESGNTIYF
TRBD2	TRBV18	TRBJ2-3	NA	TGTGCCAGCTCACTGACTAGCGGGAGCACAGATACGCAGTATTTT	CASSLTSGSTDTQYF
TRBD2	TRBV7-9	TRBJ2-1	NA	TGTGCCAGCAGCTTACCTAACCGACTAGCGTTCTACAATGAGCAGTTCTTC	CASSLPNRLAFYNEQFF
TRBD2	TRBV3-1/TRBV3-2	TRBJ2-2	NA	TGTGCCAGCAGCCCGAGGGTGTGGGGGGGCACCGGGGAGCTGTTTTTT	CASSPRVWGGTGELFF
NA	TRBV12-3/TRBV12-4	TRBJ1-2	NA	TGTGCCAGCAGCCTTACCAGGGCTGGCTACACCTTC	CASSLTRAGYTF
TRBD2	TRBV5-1	TRBJ2-5	NA	TGCGCCAGCAGCCCGGGGAGGGGTGGAGAGACCCAGTACTTC	CASSPGRGGETQYF
NA	TRBV7-6	TRBJ2-4	NA	TGTGCCAGCAGCCGCTCGGGATCACTAGCCAAAAACATTCAGTACTTC	CASSRSGSLAKNIQYF
NA	TRBV4-1	TRBJ2-7	NA	TGCGCCAGCAGCCATGCCTCTCCAGTGGGAGCCTACGAGCAGTACTTC	CASSHASPVGAYEQYF
TRBD2	TRBV28	TRBJ2-7	once	TGTGCCAGCAGATACCTAGGGCATGGCGGGAGGGCAAGGTACTTC	CASRYLGHGGRARYF
NA	TRBV5-4	TRBJ2-2	NA	TGTGCCAGCAGCTCGCTCGCGGCGCAGAACACCGGGGAGCTGTTTTTT	CASSSLAAQNTGELFF
NA	TRBV19	TRBJ2-7	NA	TGTGCCAGTAGTATGGAGGGGAAGCAGTACTTC	CASSMEGKQYF
TRBD2	TRBV27	TRBJ2-1	NA	TGTGCCAGTAGCGGGATAGGGTGGGATGAGCAGTTCTTC	CASSGIGWDEQFF